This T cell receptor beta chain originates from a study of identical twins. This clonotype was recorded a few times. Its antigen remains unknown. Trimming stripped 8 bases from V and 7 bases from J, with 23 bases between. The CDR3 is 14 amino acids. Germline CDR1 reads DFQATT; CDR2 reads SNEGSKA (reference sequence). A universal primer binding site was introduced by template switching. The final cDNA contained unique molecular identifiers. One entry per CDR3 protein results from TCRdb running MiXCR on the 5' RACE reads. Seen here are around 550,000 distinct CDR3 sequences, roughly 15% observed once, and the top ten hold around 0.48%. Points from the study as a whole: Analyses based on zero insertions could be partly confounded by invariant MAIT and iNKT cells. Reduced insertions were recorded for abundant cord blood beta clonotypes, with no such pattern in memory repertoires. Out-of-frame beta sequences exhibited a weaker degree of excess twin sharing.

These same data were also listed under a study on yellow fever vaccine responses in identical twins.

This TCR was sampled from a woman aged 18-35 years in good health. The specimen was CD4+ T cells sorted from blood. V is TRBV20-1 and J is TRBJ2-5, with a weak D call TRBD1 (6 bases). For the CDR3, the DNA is TGCAGTCCCCCGGAGGCCAGGGGATATGCGACCCAGTACTTC. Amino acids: CSPPEARGYATQYF.